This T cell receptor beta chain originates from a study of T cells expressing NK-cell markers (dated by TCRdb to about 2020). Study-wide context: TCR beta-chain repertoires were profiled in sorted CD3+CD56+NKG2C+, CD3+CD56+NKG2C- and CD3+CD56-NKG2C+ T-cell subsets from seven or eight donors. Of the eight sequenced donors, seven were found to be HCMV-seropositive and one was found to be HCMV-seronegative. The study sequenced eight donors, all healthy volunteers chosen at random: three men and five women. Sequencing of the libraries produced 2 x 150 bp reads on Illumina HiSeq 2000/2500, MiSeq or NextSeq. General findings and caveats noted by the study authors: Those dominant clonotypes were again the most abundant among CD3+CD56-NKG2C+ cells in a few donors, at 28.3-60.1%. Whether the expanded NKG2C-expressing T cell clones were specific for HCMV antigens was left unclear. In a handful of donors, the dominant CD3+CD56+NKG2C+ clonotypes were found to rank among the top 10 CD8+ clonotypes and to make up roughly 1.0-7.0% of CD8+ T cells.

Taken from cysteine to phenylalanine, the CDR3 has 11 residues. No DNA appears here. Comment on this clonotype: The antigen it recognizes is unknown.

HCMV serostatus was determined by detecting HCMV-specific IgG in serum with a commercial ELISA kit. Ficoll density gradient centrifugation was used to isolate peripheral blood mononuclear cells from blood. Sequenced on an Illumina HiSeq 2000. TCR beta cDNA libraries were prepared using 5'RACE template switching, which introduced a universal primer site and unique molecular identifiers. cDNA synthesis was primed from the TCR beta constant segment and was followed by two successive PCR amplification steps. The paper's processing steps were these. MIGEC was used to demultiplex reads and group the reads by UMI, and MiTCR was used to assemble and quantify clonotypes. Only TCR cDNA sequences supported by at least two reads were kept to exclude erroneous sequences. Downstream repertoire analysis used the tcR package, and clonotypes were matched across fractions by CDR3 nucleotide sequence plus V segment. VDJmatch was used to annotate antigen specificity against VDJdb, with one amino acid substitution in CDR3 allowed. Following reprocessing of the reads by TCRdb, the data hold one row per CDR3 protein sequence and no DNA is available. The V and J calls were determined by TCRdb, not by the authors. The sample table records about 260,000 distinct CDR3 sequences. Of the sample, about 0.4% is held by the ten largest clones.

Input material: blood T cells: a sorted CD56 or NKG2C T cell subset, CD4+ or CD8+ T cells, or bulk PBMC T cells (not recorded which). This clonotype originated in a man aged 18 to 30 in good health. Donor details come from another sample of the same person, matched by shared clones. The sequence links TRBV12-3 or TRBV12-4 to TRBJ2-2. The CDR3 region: CASYTEGELFF.